The sequence of this T cell receptor beta chain was determined in a study of T cell responses to AZD1222 COVID-19 vaccine. General study findings and limits: At baseline, just five to seven AZD1222 recipients tested seropositive. Dominant at 160-218 and 743-854, vaccine-associated CD4 TCRs also spanned spike. Among the donors, most were white British and more were female, and clonal diversity was possibly underestimated.

Libraries were prepared by immunoSEQ multiplex PCR; TCRdb keeps only in-frame clonotypes and omits some of them. Of about 130,000 clones listed, 90% are singletons. A remark on this clone: What it recognizes is unknown.

Germline V gene data show CDR1 as SEHNR and CDR2 as FQNEAQ (reference sequence). The CDR3 sequence is 11 residues long. The V and J ends lost 11 bases and 2 bases respectively, with 9 bases between them. The TCR was taken from an adult in good health. The rearrangement uses TRBV7-9 and TRBJ1-2; D may be TRBD1 (6 bases). The sequencing here drew on peripheral blood, taken on day 0 of AZD1222 vaccination. The CDR3 DNA follows: TGTGCCGGGACACCCAACTATGGCTACACCTTC. Amino acids: CAGTPNYGYTF.